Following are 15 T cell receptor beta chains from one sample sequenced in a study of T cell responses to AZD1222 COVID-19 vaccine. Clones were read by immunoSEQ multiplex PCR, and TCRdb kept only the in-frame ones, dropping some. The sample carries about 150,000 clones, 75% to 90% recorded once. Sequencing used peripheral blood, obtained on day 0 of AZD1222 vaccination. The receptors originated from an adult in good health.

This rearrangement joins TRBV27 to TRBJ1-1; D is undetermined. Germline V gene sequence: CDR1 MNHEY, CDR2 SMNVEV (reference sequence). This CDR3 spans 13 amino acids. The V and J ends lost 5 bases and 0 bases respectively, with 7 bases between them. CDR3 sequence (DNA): TGTGCCAGCAGTCCCTGGATGAACACTGAAGCTTTCTTT. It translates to CASSPWMNTEAFF.

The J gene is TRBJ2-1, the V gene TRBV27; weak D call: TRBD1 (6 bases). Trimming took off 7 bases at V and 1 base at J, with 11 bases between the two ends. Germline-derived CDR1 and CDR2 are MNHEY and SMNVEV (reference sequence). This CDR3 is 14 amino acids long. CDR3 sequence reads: CASMSQGSYNEQFF. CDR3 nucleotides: TGTGCCAGCATGTCCCAGGGGTCCTACAATGAGCAGTTCTTC.

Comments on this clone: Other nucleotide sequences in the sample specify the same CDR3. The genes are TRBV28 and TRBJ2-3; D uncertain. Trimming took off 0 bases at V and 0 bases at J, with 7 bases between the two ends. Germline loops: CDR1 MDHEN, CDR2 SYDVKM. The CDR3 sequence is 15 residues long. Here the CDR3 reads CASSLWGRSTDTQYF. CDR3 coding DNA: TGTGCCAGCAGTTTATGGGGTCGCAGCACAGATACGCAGTATTTT.

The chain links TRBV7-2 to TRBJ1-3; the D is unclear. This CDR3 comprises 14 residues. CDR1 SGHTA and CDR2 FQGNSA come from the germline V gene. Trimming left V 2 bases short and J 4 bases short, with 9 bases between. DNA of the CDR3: TGTGCCAGCAGCTTAAGGAGGTCGGGAAACACCATATATTTT. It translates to CASSLRRSGNTIYF.

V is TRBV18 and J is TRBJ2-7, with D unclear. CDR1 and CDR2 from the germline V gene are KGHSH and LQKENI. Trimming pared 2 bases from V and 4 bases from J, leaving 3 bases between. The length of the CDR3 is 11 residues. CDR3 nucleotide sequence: TGTGCCAGCTCACCAGCTTACGAGCAGTACTTC. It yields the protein CASSPAYEQYF.

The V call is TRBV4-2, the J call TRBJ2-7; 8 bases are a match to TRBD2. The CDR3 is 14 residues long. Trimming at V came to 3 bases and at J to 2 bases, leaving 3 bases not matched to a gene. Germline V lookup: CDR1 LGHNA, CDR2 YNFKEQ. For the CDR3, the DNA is TGTGCCAGCAGCCAGATGGGACTAGCCTACGAGCAGTACTTC. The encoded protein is CASSQMGLAYEQYF.

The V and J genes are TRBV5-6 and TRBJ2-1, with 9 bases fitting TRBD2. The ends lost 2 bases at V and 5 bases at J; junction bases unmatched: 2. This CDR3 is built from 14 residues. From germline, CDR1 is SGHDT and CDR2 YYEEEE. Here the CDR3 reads CASSFGLANNEQFF. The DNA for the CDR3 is TGTGCCAGCAGCTTCGGACTAGCGAACAATGAGCAGTTCTTC.

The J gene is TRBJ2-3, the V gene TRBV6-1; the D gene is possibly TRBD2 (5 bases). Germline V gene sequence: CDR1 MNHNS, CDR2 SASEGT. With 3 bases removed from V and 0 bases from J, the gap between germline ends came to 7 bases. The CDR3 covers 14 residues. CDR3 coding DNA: TGTGCCAGCAGTGACAGAGGGAGCACAGATACGCAGTATTTT. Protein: CASSDRGSTDTQYF.

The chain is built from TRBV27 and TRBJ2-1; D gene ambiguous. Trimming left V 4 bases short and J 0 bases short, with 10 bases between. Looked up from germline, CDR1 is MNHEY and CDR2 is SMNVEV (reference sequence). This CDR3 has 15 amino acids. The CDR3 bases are TGTGCCAGCAGTTGGCAGCTTAGCTCCTACAATGAGCAGTTCTTC. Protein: CASSWQLSSYNEQFF.

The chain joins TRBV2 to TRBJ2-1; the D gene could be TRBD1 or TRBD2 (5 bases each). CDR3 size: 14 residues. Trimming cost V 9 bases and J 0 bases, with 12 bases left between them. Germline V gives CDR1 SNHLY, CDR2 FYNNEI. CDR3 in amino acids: CASLRGSSYNEQFF. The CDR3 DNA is TGTGCCAGTCTCCGGGGCAGCTCCTACAATGAGCAGTTCTTC.

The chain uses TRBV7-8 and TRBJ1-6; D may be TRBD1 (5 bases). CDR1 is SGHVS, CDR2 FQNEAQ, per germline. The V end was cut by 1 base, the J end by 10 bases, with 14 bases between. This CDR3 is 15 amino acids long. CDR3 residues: CASSLDQAGWSPLHF. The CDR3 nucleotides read TGTGCCAGCAGCTTAGATCAGGCAGGGTGGTCACCCCTCCACTTT.

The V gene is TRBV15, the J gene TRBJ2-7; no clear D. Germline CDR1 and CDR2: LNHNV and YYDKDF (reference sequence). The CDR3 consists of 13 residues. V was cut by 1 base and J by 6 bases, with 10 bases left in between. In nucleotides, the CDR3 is TGTGCCACCAGCAGAGGACTGGGCCTCGAGCAGTACTTC. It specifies CATSRGLGLEQYF.

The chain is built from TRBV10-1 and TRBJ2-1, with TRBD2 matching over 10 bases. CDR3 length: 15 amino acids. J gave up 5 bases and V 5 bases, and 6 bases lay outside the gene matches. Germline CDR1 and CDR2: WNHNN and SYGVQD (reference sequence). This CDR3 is CASSLRTSGNNEQFF. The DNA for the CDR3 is TGCGCCAGCAGTCTTCGGACTAGCGGAAACAATGAGCAGTTCTTC.

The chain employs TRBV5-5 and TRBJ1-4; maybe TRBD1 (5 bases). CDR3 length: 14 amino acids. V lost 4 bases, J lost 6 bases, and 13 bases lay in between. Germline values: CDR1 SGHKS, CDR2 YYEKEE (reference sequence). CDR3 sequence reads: CASSKTATDEKLFF. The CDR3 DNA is TGTGCCAGCAGCAAGACAGCAACCGATGAAAAACTGTTTTTT.

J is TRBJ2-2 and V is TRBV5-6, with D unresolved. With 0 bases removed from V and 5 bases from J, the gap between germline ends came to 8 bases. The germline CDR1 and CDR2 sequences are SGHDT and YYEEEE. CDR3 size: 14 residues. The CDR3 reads CASSLVDATGELFF. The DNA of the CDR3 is TGTGCCAGCAGCTTGGTTGACGCTACCGGGGAGCTGTTTTTT.